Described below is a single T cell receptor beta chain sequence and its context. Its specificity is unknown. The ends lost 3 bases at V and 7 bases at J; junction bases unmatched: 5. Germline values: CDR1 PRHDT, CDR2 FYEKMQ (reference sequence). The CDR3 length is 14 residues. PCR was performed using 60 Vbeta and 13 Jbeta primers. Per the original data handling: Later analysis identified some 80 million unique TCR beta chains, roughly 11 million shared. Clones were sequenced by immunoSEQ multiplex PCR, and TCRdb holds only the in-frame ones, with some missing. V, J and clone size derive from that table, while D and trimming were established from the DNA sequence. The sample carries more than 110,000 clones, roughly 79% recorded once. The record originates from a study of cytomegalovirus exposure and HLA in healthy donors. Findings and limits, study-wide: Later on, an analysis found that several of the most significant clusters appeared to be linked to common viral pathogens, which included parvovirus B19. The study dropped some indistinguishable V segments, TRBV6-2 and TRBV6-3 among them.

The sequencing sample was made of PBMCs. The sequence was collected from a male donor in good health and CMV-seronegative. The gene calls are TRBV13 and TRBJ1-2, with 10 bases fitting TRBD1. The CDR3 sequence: CASSFDRGRGGYTF. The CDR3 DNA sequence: TGTGCCAGCAGCTTTGACAGGGGGCGCGGTGGCTACACCTTC.